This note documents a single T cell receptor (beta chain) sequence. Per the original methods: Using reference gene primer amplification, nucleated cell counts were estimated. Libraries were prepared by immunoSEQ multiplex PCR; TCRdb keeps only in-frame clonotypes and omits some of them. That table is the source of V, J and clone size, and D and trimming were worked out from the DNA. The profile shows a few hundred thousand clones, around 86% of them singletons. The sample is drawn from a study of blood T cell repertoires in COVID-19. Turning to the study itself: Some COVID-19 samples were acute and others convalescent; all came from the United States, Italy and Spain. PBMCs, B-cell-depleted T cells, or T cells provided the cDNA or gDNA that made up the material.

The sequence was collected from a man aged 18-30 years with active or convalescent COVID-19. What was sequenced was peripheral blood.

The CDR3 here is CASSLDRRYGYTF. CDR3 sequence (DNA): TGTGCCAGCTCATTAGACAGAAGGTATGGCTACACCTTC. The chain couples TRBV18 to TRBJ1-2; D may be TRBD1 (5 bases). Trimming left V 5 bases short and J 5 bases short, with 12 bases between. Germline lookup yields CDR1 KGHSH and CDR2 LQKENI. This CDR3 has 13 residues.